The source of this T cell receptor (beta chain) is a study of cytomegalovirus exposure and HLA in healthy donors (dated by TCRdb to 2016 to 2017). Notes on the research overall: An earlier analysis of some 600 of the donors reported 276 Gb of sequence data and 100 million to 120 million unique TCR beta sequences obtained from about 170 million T cells. About 280 gigabases of sequencing data and around 85 million unique TCR sequences made up an early release that covered approximately 650 HLA-typed donors. The study profiled the T cell repertoires of approximately 700 subjects by immunosequencing and related them to cytomegalovirus serostatus. The study combined high-throughput TCR immunosequencing, statistical association of individual TCRs with disease status, and machine learning to predict cytomegalovirus infection status. To decide whether each TCR beta V gene segment behaved as functional or pseudogenic, an earlier analysis of 587 of the donors relied on high-throughput TCR beta sequencing. Genome-wide SNP genotypes for about 60% of the roughly 700 donors were used in a later genetic analysis, which treated that subset as a discovery cohort. Donor age, sex, ethnicity and CMV serostatus were compiled alongside the repertoire data. Both class I and class II loci were covered by HLA typing, at four-digit resolution. In addition to the first cohort of 666 subjects, a separate validation cohort of 120 different subjects was used. A later analysis re-analyzed previously published TCR beta repertoires from 660 or so donors and added high-resolution HLA genotyping to study TCR occurrence patterns. Several DR-DQ haplotypes were treated as single units for association and clustering because of strong linkage in the cohort. Typing coverage differed by locus: A, B, C, DRB1 and DQB1 were typed in roughly 620-640 donors, DQA1 in roughly 510, DPA1 in 600 to 610, and DPB1 in around 440. All discovery cohort repertoires had been generated using a single sequencing platform. On average, about 200,000 unique TCR beta nucleotide sequences were sequenced per donor among 300 to 500 genotyped donors of the cohort, with about 17% of those sequences being non-productive. In the later analysis, no new phenotypic data were used to find candidate immune exposures; instead, reliance was placed on TCR beta sequences and their occurrence across donors. The study was designed to test whether signatures of past pathogen exposure could be identified by cataloging public T cell receptors. Of the roughly 400 genotyped donors, roughly 80% fell in the genetic ancestry cluster associated with self-reported Caucasian donors. Overall results and qualifications from the work: Strong co-occurrence of HLA alleles, especially DR and DQ, made assigning TCR associations to individual alleles difficult. Only TCR beta chains were sequenced in this cohort, and the absence of alpha or paired-chain data limited detectable features. A later genetic analysis associated a missense DCLRE1C variant with V-gene and J-gene trimming of TCR beta chains, and an independent cohort replicated the association. The presence/absence analyses assumed that sequencing depth was roughly uniform across donors, and that assumption may not be true. A later analysis found that most CMV-associated TCR beta chains appeared HLA-restricted, with HLA associations seemingly driven largely by CMV exposure. Correlated functional status among segregating V segments might reflect linkage disequilibrium, but an unknown experimental factor could not be ruled out. Specific HLA alleles were associated with 15,000 to 20,000 TCR beta sequences at a false discovery rate of 0.05 in a later analysis. A few of the identified cytomegalovirus-associated TCR beta chains were confirmed in vitro to be specific for cytomegalovirus antigens. An earlier analysis of around 600 of the donors showed that most TCR beta V segments appeared in productive rearrangements either about 87% or about 30% of the time, which broadly matched IMGT annotations. A group of highly shared sequence variants was considered likely to be a technical artifact of the sequencing pipeline. Because HLA typing was unavailable for some donors at each locus, only the typed subset was used in association tests. The study gave a list of under 200 TCR beta chains associated with cytomegalovirus. According to the authors, the approach could potentially be generalized to other disease states and immunological phenotypes. Some IMGT-functional V segments, including TRBV6-2 and TRBV6-3, could not be distinguished by the 87-base-pair reads and were therefore excluded. In a later genetic analysis, fewer N-insertions in productive TCRs were reported among donors in an Asian-associated ancestry cluster than the approximately 630-donor mean. In a later analysis, several top co-occurrence clusters were reported to appear linked to parvovirus B19, influenza, CMV and Epstein-Barr virus. The classifier was reported to diagnose cytomegalovirus status with high specificity and sensitivity in both the original and validation cohorts. Because counts were too low, seventeen rarely observed V segments, including chromosome 9 orphons, were left out of the earlier analysis of 500 to 650 of the donors. A further reported finding was that TCR beta sequences accurately predicted the HLA-A and HLA-B alleles for most subjects in the first cohort. In a later analysis, HLA-associated TCR beta chains were found to be more clonally expanded and to have lower generation probabilities than equally common non-associated chains. In a later analysis, TCR association rates were found to vary across HLA loci, with the most associated TCRs seen for DRB1 alleles and the fewest for HLA-C alleles. For the cohort, immune exposure information was limited to CMV serostatus. Most TCR sequences were observed very rarely across donors, whereas some public TCRs were present in many individuals.

The cohort was made up of 650 to 700 healthy bone marrow donors. Cohort members were all nominally healthy when sampled, although unrecorded immune exposures were likely present. The donor was CMV seropositive and belonged to the group of over 250 seropositive cohort members. A peripheral blood sample was provided by each donor, and peripheral blood mononuclear cells were used for TCR beta sequencing. The Qiagen DNeasy Blood Extraction Kit was used to extract genomic DNA from the blood cell samples. This clone was picked up one time. Its recognized antigen is unknown. Base-call qualities are not available, and no considerably larger clone is one nucleotide away. V is cut by 6 bases and J by 7 bases, and the space between the germline ends is 7 bases. The CDR3 runs 10 residues from the cysteine to the phenylalanine. Left in the record is the CDR3 DNA by itself, 30 bases read in frame from the first base. From a lookup of the germline V gene, CDR1 and CDR2 are SNHLY and FYNNEI.

The library was obtained by the immunoSEQ multiplex PCR assay. A mixture of 60 forward primers for TCR Vbeta segments and 13 reverse primers for TCR Jbeta segments was used in the multiplex PCR. The CDR3 region of rearranged TCR beta genes was amplified from genomic DNA with a multiplex PCR assay. The amplified TCR beta libraries were sequenced on the Illumina HiSeq System as 87-base-pair reads. As for how the authors treated the data: A later analysis tallied roughly 80 million unique TCR beta chains across the 650 to 750 repertoires, and around 9.9 million of those chains were shared by two or more donors. Raw reads were error-corrected and collapsed into unique sequences with a nearest-neighbor algorithm that merged closely related sequences to remove PCR and sequencing errors. To assign V, D and J gene segments, CDR3 sequences were aligned to IMGT reference sequences. For a sequence to be retained, at least a six-nucleotide match to both a V gene segment and a J gene segment was required. A rearrangement counted as productive if the CDR3 had no stop codons and remained in frame with V and J, and every other rearrangement counted as non-productive. CDR3 was defined according to IMGT convention as the region running from the second conserved V-encoded cysteine to the conserved J-encoded phenylalanine. The earlier analysis of 587 of the donors excluded any sequence lacking an unambiguous match to a single V gene segment. An earlier analysis of a few hundred of the donors called V segments functional above 56.7% productive rearrangements and segregating when the between-donor standard deviation exceeded 5%. A statistical classification framework was built to diagnose cytomegalovirus status from the catalog of TCR beta chain sequences. A later analysis assigned V and J genes by comparing TCR nucleotide sequences with IMGT/GENE-DB human TR gene sequences. Using the TCRdist pipeline, a later analysis assigned CDR3 sequences along with most-parsimonious VDJ recombination scenarios. In a later analysis, each TCR beta chain was defined by its CDR3 amino acid sequence together with its V-gene family, and reads without a unique V-gene family were excluded. As a way to deal with suspected cross-contamination and a sequencing artifact, a later analysis dropped more than 500 nucleotide sequences that were highly shared and had low generation probability. For each public chain, a later analysis derived a clonal expansion index from normalized ranks of inferred template counts within each repertoire. Generation probabilities in a later analysis came from a VDJ recombination model fitted to out-of-frame rearrangements, and those results were checked against IGoR. A later analysis scored TCR-TCR, TCR-HLA and TCR-CMV co-occurrence with hypergeometric tests, applying a repertoire-size bias correction to TCR pairs. False discovery rates were estimated in a later analysis by permuting HLA or CMV assignments 20 times. In a later analysis, co-occurring TCRs were grouped using DBSCAN, and TCRdist sequence similarity was added for clustering within HLA-allele-positive subsets. For co-occurrence clustering, repertoires with fewer than 30,000 or more than 120,000 public chains were excluded, along with four to six repertoires with anomalous nucleotide sharing. TCRdb stores this immuneACCESS table with in-frame sequences only. Part of the clones is absent; in the studies checked, under half of the shortfall reflects unresolved V genes, and no reason is known for the rest. The D gene and trimming were derived from the DNA, and the V and J assignments and clone size from that table. Here the sample has 150,000 or so clones; roughly three quarters occur a single time. The leading ten clones occupy roughly 7.1% of the sample.

The sequence joins TRBV2 to TRBJ2-7, with a weak D call of TRBD2 (5 bases match). The material sequenced was PBMCs. This TCR came from a man aged 40-55 years in good health and CMV-seropositive. The DNA is as follows: TGTGCCAGCAGGACGGGGGAGCAGTACTTC. Translation gives CASRTGEQYF.